These 9 T cell receptor beta chains originate from one sample sequenced in a study of T cell repertoires in cytomegalovirus infection. Their antigens remain unidentified. TCRdb reprocessed the reads via MiXCR and lists one record per CDR3 protein. The repertoire includes some 560,000 distinct CDR3 sequences, almost 40% of them detected once, and 48% sits in the top ten. This specimen was cultured PBMCs, taken from culture after CMV antigen stimulation. These receptors were taken from a human donor in good health (CMV status not recorded). Some clones in this sample may be carry-over from other donors' samples.

The V and J genes are TRBV10-3 and TRBJ2-1, with unresolved D. The CDR3 consists of 14 residues. Germline values: CDR1 ENHRY, CDR2 SYGVKD. V was cut by 9 bases and J by 4 bases, with 16 bases left in between. This CDR3 is CAINSDPKYNEQFF. The CDR3 DNA is TGTGCCATAAATAGTGACCCGAAATACAATGAGCAGTTCTTC.

The rearrangement joins TRBV6-1 to TRBJ1-1, with D unclear. CDR1 and CDR2 (germline): MNHNS, SASEGT. V was trimmed by 2 bases and J by 7 bases, leaving 5 bases between them. CDR3 length: 11 amino acids. The CDR3: CASSEMGEAFF. The CDR3 nucleotides read TGTGCCAGCAGTGAAATGGGTGAAGCTTTCTTT.

The J gene is TRBJ2-1, the V gene TRBV12-3 or TRBV12-4; D is possibly TRBD1 (6 bases). The length of the CDR3 is 14 residues. Trimming removed 6 bases at V and 8 bases at J, with 17 bases between. The CDR3 loop reads CASRRTTGWDEQFF. For the CDR3, the DNA is TGTGCCAGCAGGCGTACTACAGGGTGGGATGAGCAGTTCTTC.

The chain uses TRBV15 and TRBJ1-2; D gene uncertain. CDR1 and CDR2 (germline): LNHNV, YYDKDF (reference sequence). The CDR3 length is 14 residues. V was trimmed by 5 bases and J by 6 bases, leaving 16 bases between them. This CDR3 reads CATSATRPNDGYTF. CDR3 nucleotides: TGTGCCACCAGCGCTACCCGCCCGAACGATGGCTACACCTTC. Supplemented by reference TRBV15 and TRBJ1-2, the full variable domain reads DAMVIQNPRYQVTQFGKPVTLSCSQTLNHNVMYWYQQKSSQAPKLLFHYYDKDFNNEADTPDNFQSRRPNTSFCFLDIRSPGLGDTAMYLCATSATRPNDGYTFGSGTRLTVV.

The sample holds one count of this clonotype. The rearrangement uses TRBV7-6 and TRBJ2-7, with D perhaps matching TRBD2 (6 bases). Per germline, CDR1 SGHVS and CDR2 FNYEAQ. Trimming stripped 6 bases from V and 3 bases from J, with 15 bases between. This CDR3 has 14 residues. CDR3 DNA: TGTGCCAGCAGTCCCCTTAGCGGAGACTACGAGCAGTACTTC. It yields the protein CASSPLSGDYEQYF.

This clonotype has at least ten counts. The chain employs TRBV20-1 and TRBJ1-1; 8 bases map to TRBD1. In germline, CDR1 is DFQATT, CDR2 SNEGSKA (reference sequence). The CDR3 spans 17 residues. The V gene end was trimmed by 6 bases and the J gene end by 0 bases; junction bases not matched to a gene: 15. DNA of the CDR3: TGCAGTGCCACACCGGACAGGGACTCGTGGATGAACACTGAAGCTTTCTTT. The encoded protein is CSATPDRDSWMNTEAFF.

Only a few counts were recorded for this clonotype. This chain connects TRBV6-1 to TRBJ2-5; maybe TRBD2 (5 bases). CDR1 and CDR2 (germline): MNHNS, SASEGT. The CDR3 has 14 residues. V was clipped by 6 bases and J by 0 bases, with 11 bases between them. The CDR3 region is CASRADYYQETQYF. DNA of the CDR3: TGTGCCAGCAGGGCAGACTATTACCAAGAGACCCAGTACTTC.

V usage is TRBV28 and J usage is TRBJ2-7; 9 bases map to TRBD1. This CDR3 is 15 amino acids long. With V trimmed by 3 bases and J by 2 bases, 5 bases remained unmatched. CDR1 and CDR2 from the germline V gene are MDHEN and SYDVKM. In nucleotides, the CDR3 is TGTGCCAGCAGTTTCGAGGGGACAGGGACCTACGAGCAGTACTTC. It yields the protein CASSFEGTGTYEQYF.

This clonotype was counted between two and nine times. A single base separates this from a much larger clone, so it may be a read error. The rearrangement uses TRBV9 and TRBJ2-3; D is unresolved. V lost 0 bases and J 2 bases, leaving 4 bases between the germline ends. CDR3 length: 13 residues. Germline CDR1 and CDR2: SGDLS and YYNGEE. CDR3 DNA: TGTGCCAGCAGCGTAGACTTCACAGATACGCAGTATTTT. Amino acid sequence: CASSVDFTDTQYF. Drawing the rest from reference TRBV9 and TRBJ2-3, the complete variable domain is DSGVTQTPKHLITATGQRVTLRCSPRSGDLSVYWYQQSLDQGLQFLIQYYNGEERAKGNILERFSAQQFPDLHSELNLSSLELGDSALYFCASSVDFTDTQYFGPGTRLTVL.